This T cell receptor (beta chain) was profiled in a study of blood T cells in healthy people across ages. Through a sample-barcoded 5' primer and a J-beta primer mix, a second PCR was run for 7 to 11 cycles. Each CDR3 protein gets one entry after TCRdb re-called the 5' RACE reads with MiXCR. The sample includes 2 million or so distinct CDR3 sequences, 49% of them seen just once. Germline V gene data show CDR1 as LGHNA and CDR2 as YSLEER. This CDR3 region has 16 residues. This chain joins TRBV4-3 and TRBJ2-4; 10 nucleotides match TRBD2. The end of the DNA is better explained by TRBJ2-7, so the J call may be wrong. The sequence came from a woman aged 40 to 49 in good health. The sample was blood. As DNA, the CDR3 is TGCGCCAGCAGCCAAGGGTCGCTAGCGGGAGTCTACGAGCAGTACTTC. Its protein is CASSQGSLAGVYEQYF.